This T cell receptor (beta chain) was documented in a study of metastatic and nonmetastatic thyroid tumors. The CDR3 extends over 16 amino acids. The V end lost 3 bases, the J end lost 4 bases, and 18 bases lay between the germline ends. Germline CDR1 SGDLS, CDR2 YYNGEE. TCRdb re-called clones from the PCR reads using MiXCR. This sample has 40,000 or so clones; around an eighth occur once, and the top ten carry more than 8%. Points on this clone: One base away lies a much larger clone, so this may be a sequencing read error.

No patient had received any treatment before thyroid surgery. This TCR came from a female donor with papillary thyroid cancer or a benign thyroid nodule (not recorded which). Some clones in this sample may be carry-over from other donors' samples. Sequenced: blood. V is TRBV9 and J is TRBJ2-3; D may correspond to TRBD1 or TRBD2 (6 bases each). The DNA for the CDR3 is TGTGCCAGCAGCGGAGGGGGGTCAGGGGTGGCAGATACGCAGTATTTT. It encodes CASSGGGSGVADTQYF.